The 27 T cell receptor beta chains below were found in one sample sequenced in a study of T cell clonality in common variable immunodeficiency. TCRdb's copy holds only in-frame clones and misses some; the assay was immunoSEQ multiplex PCR. The data show about 52,000 clones, with none appearing a single time. The sample comprised peripheral blood mononuclear cells. All receptors derive from a person aged 18 to 75 in good health.

This clone occurred many times. The read falls 3 residues short of the CDR3 end, and the missing part is taken from the germline J gene. The chain has TRBV6-1 and TRBJ2-3; D possibly corresponds to TRBD1 (7 bases). The CDR3 contains 14 residues. The V gene lost 4 bases and the J gene lost 6 bases, with 14 bases spanning the gap. Germline V gives CDR1 MNHNS, CDR2 SASEGT. The CDR3 region is CASSGPSGGDTQYF. The sequenced CDR3 bases are TGTGCCAGCAGTGGGCCTTCAGGGGGGGATACG.

This clone was picked up many times. The CDR3 end is not reached by the read, which stops 3 residues before it; the germline J gene fills it in. This chain joins TRBV5-1 and TRBJ2-2, with 10 nucleotides matching TRBD1. The germline CDR1 and CDR2 sequences are SGHRS and YFSETQ. The ends lost 4 bases at V and 1 base at J; junction bases unmatched: 4. The CDR3 is 16 amino acids. Incomplete CDR3 DNA: TGCGCCAGCAGCCCCGGGACAGGGGAGAACACCGGGGAG. This sequence encodes CASSPGTGENTGE. From start to end, the CDR3 is CASSPGTGENTGELFF.

In this sample, this clone turned up many times. The CDR3 extends 3 residues past the end of the read, so its final part is completed from the germline J gene. The rearrangement links TRBV19 to TRBJ2-1; maybe TRBD2 (5 bases). Germline CDR1 is LNHDA and CDR2 is SQIVND (reference sequence). With 7 bases removed from V and 1 base from J, the gap between germline ends came to 8 bases. The CDR3 consists of 13 residues. This CDR3 reads CASKAGSYNEQFF. The CDR3 DNA, read in part, is TGTGCCAGTAAGGCGGGTTCCTACAATGAG.

The table lists this clone with many counts. The CDR3 goes on 3 residues after the read ends, and that part is filled in from the germline J gene. The chain links TRBV29-1 to TRBJ1-2; D perhaps matches TRBD1 (5 bases). The CDR3 covers 12 residues. Between the trimmed V and J ends, which lost 4 bases and 0 bases, there was a span of 6 bases. Germline V gene lookup returns CDR1 SQVTM and CDR2 ANQGSEA. The DNA read from the CDR3 is TGCAGCGTTGCGACAGCTAACTATGGC. Translation: CSVATANYG. The whole CDR3 region reads CSVATANYGYTF.

This clone was detected only a few times. The read stops 3 residues short of the end of the CDR3; the missing end is completed from the germline J gene. This chain joins TRBV18 and TRBJ2-1; the match to TRBD2 covers 9 bases. Per the germline V gene, CDR1 is KGHSH and CDR2 is LQKENI. With 10 bases clipped from V and 7 bases from J, the junction kept 11 bases outside the gene matches. CDR3 length: 14 amino acids. The CDR3 sequence is CATRGAGGHNEQFF. Partial CDR3 DNA: TGTGCCACCCGGGGAGCGGGAGGCCATAATGAG.

This clone has a handful of counts. The read comes to an end 3 residues before the CDR3 does, leaving the germline J gene to fill in the end. The V and J genes are TRBV30 and TRBJ1-5, with D perhaps matching TRBD1 (5 bases). This CDR3 spans 13 amino acids. Deletions cut 0 bases from V and 2 bases from J, with 5 bases between. The germline V gene encodes CDR1 GTSNPN and CDR2 SVGIG (reference sequence). CDR3 sequence: CAWSVQGNQPQHF. CDR3 DNA (partial): TGTGCCTGGAGTGTACAGGGCAATCAGCCC. Full variable domain (rest looked up from reference TRBV30 and TRBJ1-5): SQTIHQWPATLVQPVGSPLSLECTVEGTSNPNLYWYRQAAGRGLQLLFYSVGIGQISSEVPQNLSASRPQDRQFILSSKKLLLSDSGFYLCAWSVQGNQPQHFGDGTRLSIL.

This clone was seen many times. The read terminates 3 residues before the CDR3 end, so the remaining end is supplied by the germline J gene. This sequence joins TRBV18 and TRBJ1-5; D uncertain. This CDR3 has 15 amino acids. The germline V and J ends were trimmed by 2 bases and 2 bases, with 10 bases remaining between them. Germline CDR1 and CDR2: KGHSH and LQKENI. CDR3 protein: CASSPRKAGNQPQHF. CDR3 DNA (partial): TGTGCCAGCTCACCAAGGAAAGCGGGCAATCAGCCC.

The table lists this clone with many counts. Sequencing ends 3 residues short of the CDR3 end; the germline J gene provides the rest. This chain connects TRBV5-1 to TRBJ2-7, with 7 positions matching TRBD1. Germline V gene data show CDR1 as SGHRS and CDR2 as YFSETQ. This CDR3 contains 14 residues. The J segment lost 2 bases and the V segment lost 4 bases, leaving 6 bases of the junction unmatched. Incomplete CDR3 DNA: TGCGCCAGCAGCACCGGGACAGTTACCTACGAG. Translated: CASSTGTVTYE. The full CDR3 protein is CASSTGTVTYEQYF.

Turning to this clone: Sequencing ends 3 residues short of the CDR3 end; the germline J gene provides the rest. The rearrangement uses TRBV18 and TRBJ1-5; D call uncertain. Trimming pared 3 bases from V and 5 bases from J, leaving 17 bases between. From germline, CDR1 is KGHSH and CDR2 LQKENI. The CDR3 is 16 amino acids. CDR3 loop: CASSPPSGKGYQPQHF. The sequenced CDR3 bases are TGTGCCAGCTCACCTCCCTCGGGGAAGGGATATCAGCCC.

This clone has only a few counts. Read coverage stops 3 residues before the CDR3 terminus; the germline J gene supplies the remainder. The chain joins TRBV7-9 to TRBJ2-5; 7 positions agree with TRBD1. Germline lookup yields CDR1 SEHNR and CDR2 FQNEAQ (reference sequence). The CDR3 sequence is 13 residues long. Germline trimming cut 5 bases from V and 4 bases from J; bases unmatched to any gene: 4. The sequenced CDR3 bases are TGTGCCAGCAGCCCCGGGACAGTAGAGACC. This encodes CASSPGTVET. The full CDR3 protein is CASSPGTVETQYF.

The sample holds many counts of this clone. Sequencing ends 3 residues short of the CDR3 end; the germline J gene provides the rest. The rearrangement joins TRBV20-1 to TRBJ2-3; 8 bases fit TRBD1. Germline assignment: CDR1 DFQATT and CDR2 SNEGSKA (reference sequence). The CDR3 is 13 residues long. The CDR3 bases that were read are TGCAGTGCTCCCGGACAGGGACAAGAGACG. This translates into CSAPGQGQET. The whole CDR3 is CSAPGQGQETQYF.

This clone showed up many times. The CDR3 extends 3 residues past the end of the read, so its final part is completed from the germline J gene. The chain has TRBV7-6 and TRBJ2-7, with 8 bases fitting TRBD1. CDR3 length: 15 amino acids. V dropped 8 bases and J dropped 3; count of bases not matched to a gene: 12. Germline CDR1 and CDR2: SGHVS and FNYEAQ. CDR3 DNA (partial): TGTGCCAGCGGATCTAGACAGGGGATTGACTACGAG. It encodes CASGSRQGIDYE. The full-length CDR3 reads as CASGSRQGIDYEQYF. Looking up the rest from reference TRBV7-6 and TRBJ2-7 gives the full variable domain: GAGVSQSPRYKVTKRGQDVALRCDPISGHVSLYWYRQALGQGPEFLTYFNYEAQQDKSGLPNDRFSAERPEGSISTLTIQRTEQRDSAMYRCASGSRQGIDYEQYFGPGTRLTVT.

This clone was detected only a few times. The read terminates 3 residues ahead of where the CDR3 ends, so the germline J gene completes it. The rearrangement uses TRBV5-6 and TRBJ1-2; 10 bases agree with TRBD1. The CDR3 has 14 residues. Germline values: CDR1 SGHDT, CDR2 YYEEEE. Incomplete CDR3 DNA: TGTGCCAGCAGCTGGGACAGGGGAGTAGACGAC. As protein: CASSWDRGVDD. The whole CDR3 sequence is CASSWDRGVDDYTF.

This clone is termed medium-sized. Here the CDR3 reads CASSQSGQGIGATTEAFF. Partial CDR3 DNA: TGCGCCAGCAGTCAATCAGGGCAGGGGATTGGGGCAACGACTGAA. This chain links TRBV23-1 with TRBJ1-1; D is perhaps TRBD1 (6 bases). The read ends 3 residues shy of where the CDR3 ends; the end is completed using the germline J gene. TRBV23-1 is an ORF for which the function is uncertain. Trimming cost V 0 bases and J 5 bases, with 22 bases left between them. CDR3 length: 18 amino acids.

This clone was seen many times. The CDR3 end is not reached by the read, which stops 3 residues before it; the germline J gene fills it in. The chain employs TRBV7-8 and TRBJ2-4; possible D gene TRBD1, 6 bases. This CDR3 is built from 14 residues. With 1 base removed from V and 7 bases from J, the gap between germline ends came to 11 bases. Looked up from germline, CDR1 is SGHVS and CDR2 is FQNEAQ. The part of the CDR3 DNA that was read is TGTGCCAGCAGCTTAGAAACGAGGGGGAACATT. Protein sequence: CASSLETRGNI. Given in full, the CDR3 is CASSLETRGNIQYF. Full variable domain (outside the CDR3, taken from reference TRBV7-8 and TRBJ2-4): GAGVSQSPRYKVAKRGQDVALRCDPISGHVSLFWYQQALGQGPEFLTYFQNEAQLDKSGLPSDRFFAERPEGSVSTLKIQRTQQEDSAVYLCASSLETRGNIQYFGAGTRLSVL.

The CDR3 spells CASSLEGAVRNEQFF. CDR3 bases read: TGTGCCAGCAGCTTAGAAGGGGCCGTGAGGAATGAG. The V and J genes are TRBV7-8 and TRBJ2-1, with TRBD1 as a possible D gene (5 bases). Read coverage stops 3 residues before the CDR3 terminus; the germline J gene supplies the remainder. Germline V lookup: CDR1 SGHVS, CDR2 FQNEAQ. CDR3 length: 15 residues. The V end lost 1 base, the J end lost 7 bases, and 14 bases lay between the germline ends.

This clone was seen at least ten times. The read halts 3 residues ahead of the CDR3 end, with the missing end drawn from the germline J gene. The chain recombines TRBV6-4 with TRBJ2-1; TRBD1 is a possible D gene (6 bases). Trimming pared 2 bases from V and 4 bases from J, leaving 6 bases between. The CDR3 covers 13 residues. CDR1 is MRHNA, CDR2 SNTAGT, per germline. CDR3 in amino acids: CASSDGTYNEQFF. CDR3 DNA (partial): TGTGCCAGCAGTGACGGGACATACAATGAG.

The sample holds many counts of this clone. With the read ending 3 residues before the CDR3 end, the germline J gene is used to fill in that end. This sequence joins TRBV19 and TRBJ2-3; D is possibly TRBD1 (5 bases). Germline-derived CDR1 and CDR2 are LNHDA and SQIVND (reference sequence). With 5 bases removed from V and 6 bases from J, the gap between germline ends came to 12 bases. The CDR3 consists of 13 residues. The CDR3 DNA, read in part, is TGTGCCAGTAGTCCTTTGGGGCGGGATACG. It translates to CASSPLGRDT. The entire CDR3 protein reads CASSPLGRDTQYF. The variable domain in full, with the rest retrieved from reference TRBV19 and TRBJ2-3, is DGGITQSPKYLFRKEGQNVTLSCEQNLNHDAMYWYRQDPGQGLRLIYYSQIVNDFQKGDIAEGYSVSREKKESFPLTVTSAQKNPTAFYLCASSPLGRDTQYFGPGTRLTVL.

This clone has ten or more counts. The DNA ends 3 residues before the CDR3 does, and the rest of the CDR3 is filled in from the germline J gene. The chain recombines TRBV18 with TRBJ2-2; D perhaps matches TRBD2 (5 bases). From germline, CDR1 is KGHSH and CDR2 LQKENI. This CDR3 is 13 amino acids long. Trimming shortened V by 5 bases and J by 6 bases, and 10 bases separated the two germline ends. The CDR3 bases that were read are TGTGCCAGCTCAGGACTCGGGGCCGGGGAG. Encoded protein: CASSGLGAGE. From start to end, the CDR3 is CASSGLGAGELFF.

A few counts support this clone. The CDR3 end lies 3 residues beyond the end of the read and is filled in from the germline J gene. The rearrangement uses TRBV10-2 and TRBJ2-5; a possible D gene is TRBD2 (6 bases). The CDR3 is 14 amino acids. Germline assignment: CDR1 WSHSY and CDR2 SAAADI. The DNA read from the CDR3 is TGCGCCAGCAGGGATGGGACTCCAAAAAGAACC. Encoded protein: CASRDGTPKRT. The full CDR3 sequence reads CASRDGTPKRTQYF.

Note on this clone: From the germline J gene comes the end of the CDR3, since the read stops 3 residues before it. The rearrangement uses TRBV6-2 or TRBV6-3 and TRBJ2-1; 12 positions match TRBD2. Germline CDR1 MNHEY, CDR2 SVGEGT. The CDR3 loop spans 17 amino acids. Trimming at V came to 7 bases and at J to 4 bases, leaving 11 bases not matched to a gene. The CDR3 DNA, read in part, is TGTGCCAGCATGACAGCCTCCGGGACTAGCGGGTACAATGAG. This gives the protein CASMTASGTSGYNE. The entire CDR3 protein reads CASMTASGTSGYNEQFF.

This clone was observed many times. With the read ending 3 residues before the CDR3 end, the germline J gene is used to fill in that end. The chain is built from TRBV9 and TRBJ2-7; 9 bases line up with TRBD1. V was pared by 0 bases and J by 3 bases, with 1 base of the junction left unmatched. In germline, CDR1 is SGDLS, CDR2 YYNGEE. The CDR3 contains 14 residues. The CDR3: CASSVGDRVYEQYF. The covered CDR3 bases are TGTGCCAGCAGCGTAGGGGACAGGGTCTACGAG.

This clone was observed a handful of times. A much larger clone lies one base from this, so it may be a read error. The read finishes 3 residues shy of the CDR3 end, and the germline J gene is used to complete it. The chain combines TRBV18 with TRBJ2-2; 9 bases agree with TRBD1. Germline V gene sequence: CDR1 KGHSH, CDR2 LQKENI. The CDR3 sequence is 18 residues long. The CDR3 here is CASSPPGQGSSGANVLFF. The CDR3 DNA, read in part, is TGTGCCAGCTCACCTCCGGGACAGGGAAGCTCTGGGGCCAACGTG. Together with reference TRBV18 and TRBJ2-2, the CDR3 gives the full variable domain: NAGVMQNPRHLVRRRGQEARLRCSPMKGHSHVYWYRQLPEEGLKFMVYLQKENIIDESGMPKERFSAEFPKEGPSILRIQQVVRGDSAAYFCASSPPGQGSSGANVLFFGEGSRLTVL.

In this sample, this clone turned up many times. An end of the junction differs from the germline gene, which may be a read error. The CDR3 end lies 3 residues beyond the end of the read and is filled in from the germline J gene. The chain has TRBV4-2 and TRBJ1-5; D is perhaps TRBD1 (6 bases). The CDR3 extends over 17 amino acids. Germline assignment: CDR1 LGHNA and CDR2 YNFKEQ. CDR3 in amino acids: CASSPSFRDTLHQPQHF. The covered CDR3 bases are TGCGCCAGCAGCCCCTCCTTCCGGGACACCCTGCATCAGCCC.

This clone was observed a handful of times. The read terminates 3 residues ahead of where the CDR3 ends, so the germline J gene completes it. This chain links TRBV7-4 with TRBJ1-6; 10 nucleotides align to TRBD1. Germline V gives CDR1 SGHVT, CDR2 SQSDAQ. J was trimmed by 0 bases and V by 9 bases; bases with no gene match: 11. This CDR3 is 18 amino acids long. This CDR3 reads CARKKDRGRVSYNSPLHF. The CDR3 bases that were read are TGTGCCAGGAAAAAAGACAGGGGGCGCGTCTCCTATAATTCACCC.

This clone was seen more than once but under ten times. Read data end 3 residues before the CDR3 end; the end is taken from the germline J gene. V and J are TRBV19 and TRBJ1-2; 8 bases fit TRBD1. This CDR3 spans 15 amino acids. V lost 4 bases to trimming and J lost 4 bases; unmatched junction nucleotides: 8. The germline gives CDR1 LNHDA, CDR2 SQIVND (reference sequence). The CDR3 loop reads CASSTRQGLAYGYTF. The sequenced part of the CDR3 DNA is TGTGCCAGTAGTACCAGACAGGGGCTGGCCTATGGC.

This clone was seen at least ten times. The read terminates 3 residues before the CDR3 end, so the remaining end is supplied by the germline J gene. The chain carries TRBV6-2 or TRBV6-3 and TRBJ2-3, with a tentative D call TRBD2 (5 bases). Germline V CDR1 and CDR2: MNHEY, SVGEGT. Deletions cut 4 bases from V and 8 bases from J, with 10 bases between. CDR3 length equals 12 residues. CDR3 protein: CASSFLRGTQYF. The CDR3 bases that were read are TGTGCCAGCAGTTTCCTTCGGGGTACG.